This TCR beta chain was sequenced during a study of Tregs in tolerant kidney transplant recipients. This table comes from immunoSEQ multiplex PCR, and its TCRdb copy is limited to in-frame clones, with some not included. The table records over 60,000 clones, less than 90% of them present only once. Specimen: CD4+ T cells from blood, collected before the transplant. The clonotype comes from a human donor who received a combined kidney and bone marrow transplant.

For the CDR3, the DNA is TGTGCCAGCTCACCACTGATAGCGGGACACACCGGGGAGCTGTTTTTT. Its protein is CASSPLIAGHTGELFF. The genes are TRBV18 and TRBJ2-2; 8 nucleotides agree with TRBD2. CDR3 size: 16 residues. V shed 1 base and J 3 bases; nucleotides not matched to a gene: 4. Per the germline V gene, CDR1 is KGHSH and CDR2 is LQKENI. The entire variable domain, with the rest obtained from reference TRBV18 and TRBJ2-2, is as follows: NAGVMQNPRHLVRRRGQEARLRCSPMKGHSHVYWYRQLPEEGLKFMVYLQKENIIDESGMPKERFSAEFPKEGPSILRIQQVVRGDSAAYFCASSPLIAGHTGELFFGEGSRLTVL.